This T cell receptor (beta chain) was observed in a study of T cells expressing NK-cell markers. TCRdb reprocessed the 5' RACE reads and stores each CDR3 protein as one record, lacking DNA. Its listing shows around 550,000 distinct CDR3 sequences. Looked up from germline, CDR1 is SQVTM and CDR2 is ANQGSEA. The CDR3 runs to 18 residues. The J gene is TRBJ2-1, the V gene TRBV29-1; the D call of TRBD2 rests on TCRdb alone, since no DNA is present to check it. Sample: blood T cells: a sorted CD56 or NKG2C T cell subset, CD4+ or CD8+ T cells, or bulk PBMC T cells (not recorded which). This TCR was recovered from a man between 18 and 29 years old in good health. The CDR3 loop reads CSVGASGGGGVANNEQFF.